This T cell receptor beta chain originates from a study of blood T cell repertoires in COVID-19. Across the whole study: There were acute and convalescent COVID-19 samples, and they came from the United States, Italy and Spain.

Per the study methods: Amplification with reference gene primers provided the estimates of nucleated cell counts. TCRdb keeps only in-frame clones here, not all; method: immunoSEQ multiplex PCR. Clonal size and the V and J genes are those of that table, whereas D and trimming came from the DNA. The sample lists 70,000 to 95,000 clones; roughly 85% were seen once. CDR3 length: 12 amino acids. With 5 bases removed from V and 8 bases from J, the gap between germline ends came to 9 bases. V usage is TRBV12-3 or TRBV12-4 and J usage is TRBJ1-4; D is undetermined. The sample comprised peripheral blood. The sequence came from a human donor in a cohort sampled during active COVID-19. CDR3 DNA: TGTGCCAGCAGTCTTCGCGGGGAAAAACTGTTTTTT. Its protein is CASSLRGEKLFF.